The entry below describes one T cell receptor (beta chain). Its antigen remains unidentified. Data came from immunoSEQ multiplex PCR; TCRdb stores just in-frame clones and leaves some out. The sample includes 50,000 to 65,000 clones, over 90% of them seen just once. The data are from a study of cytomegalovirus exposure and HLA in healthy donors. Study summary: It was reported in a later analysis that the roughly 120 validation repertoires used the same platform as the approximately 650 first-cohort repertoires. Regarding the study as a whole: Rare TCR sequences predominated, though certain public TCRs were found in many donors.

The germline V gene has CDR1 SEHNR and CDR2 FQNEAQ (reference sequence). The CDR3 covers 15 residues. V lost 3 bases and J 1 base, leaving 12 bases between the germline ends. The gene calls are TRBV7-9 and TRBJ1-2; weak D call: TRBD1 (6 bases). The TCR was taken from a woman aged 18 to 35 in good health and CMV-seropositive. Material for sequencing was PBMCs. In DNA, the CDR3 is TGTGCCAGCAGCTTGAGGGGGGGAGGTAACTATGGCTACACCTTC. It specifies CASSLRGGGNYGYTF.